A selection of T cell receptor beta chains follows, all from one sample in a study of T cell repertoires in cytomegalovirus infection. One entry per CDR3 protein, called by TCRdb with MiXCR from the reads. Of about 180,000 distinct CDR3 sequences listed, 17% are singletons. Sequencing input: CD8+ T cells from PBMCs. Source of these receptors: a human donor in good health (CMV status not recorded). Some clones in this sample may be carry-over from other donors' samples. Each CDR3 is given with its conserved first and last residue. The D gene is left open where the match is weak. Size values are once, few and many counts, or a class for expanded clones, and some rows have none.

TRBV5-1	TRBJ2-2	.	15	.	CASHSGTLNTGELFF	TGCGCCAGCCATTCCGGGACATTGAACACCGGGGAGCTGTTTTTT
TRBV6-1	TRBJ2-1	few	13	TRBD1	CASIDRAYNEQFF	TGTGCCAGCATTGACAGGGCTTACAATGAGCAGTTCTTC
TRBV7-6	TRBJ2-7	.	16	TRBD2	CASSLAQAGGAYEQYF	TGTGCCAGCAGCTTAGCCCAAGCGGGGGGCGCCTACGAGCAGTACTTC
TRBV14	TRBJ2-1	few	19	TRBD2	CASSQARTVAGGIYNEQFF	TGTGCCAGCAGCCAAGCCCGGACTGTAGCGGGGGGCATCTACAATGAGCAGTTCTTC
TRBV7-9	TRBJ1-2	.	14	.	CASSLGGAVVGYTF	TGTGCCAGCAGCTTAGGCGGGGCTGTCGTGGGCTACACCTTC
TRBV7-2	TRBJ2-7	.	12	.	CASSLLGYEQYF	TGTGCCAGCAGCTTACTAGGCTACGAGCAGTACTTC
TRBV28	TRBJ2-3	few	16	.	CASSPLWGGHTDTQYF	TGTGCCAGCAGCCCCCTGTGGGGGGGCCACACAGATACGCAGTATTTT
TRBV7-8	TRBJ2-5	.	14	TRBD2	CASSATSDWKTQYF	TGTGCCAGCAGCGCAACTAGCGATTGGAAGACCCAGTACTTC
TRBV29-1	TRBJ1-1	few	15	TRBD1	CSVGYRGTGGTEAFF	TGCAGCGTTGGATACAGGGGCACTGGGGGCACTGAAGCTTTCTTT
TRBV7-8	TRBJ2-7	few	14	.	CASSFLGGSYEQYF	TGTGCCAGCAGCTTCCTCGGCGGGTCCTACGAGCAGTACTTC
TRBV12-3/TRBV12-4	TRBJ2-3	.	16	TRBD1	CASSPSGTGSAYTQYF	TGTGCCAGCAGCCCATCCGGGACAGGGTCGGCATATACGCAGTATTTT
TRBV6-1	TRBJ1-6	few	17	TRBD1	CASSSPPTGPDNSPLHF	TGTGCCAGCAGTTCGCCCCCGACAGGGCCAGATAATTCACCCCTCCACTTT
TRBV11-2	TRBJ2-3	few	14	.	CASSFVPSTDTQYF	TGTGCCAGCAGCTTTGTGCCCAGCACAGATACGCAGTATTTT
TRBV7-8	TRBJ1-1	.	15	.	CASSPRSTRDTEAFF	TGTGCCAGCAGCCCCAGGTCCACCAGGGACACTGAAGCTTTCTTT
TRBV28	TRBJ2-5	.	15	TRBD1	CASLFGTGGAETQYF	TGTGCCAGCCTTTTCGGGACAGGGGGCGCCGAGACCCAGTACTTC
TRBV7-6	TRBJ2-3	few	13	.	CASSLEPTDTQYF	TGTGCCAGCAGCTTAGAGCCCACAGATACGCAGTATTTT
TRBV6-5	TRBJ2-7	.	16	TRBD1	CASSYGTGQGLGEQYF	TGTGCCAGCAGTTACGGGACGGGACAGGGGCTAGGAGAGCAGTACTTC
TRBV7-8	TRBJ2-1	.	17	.	CASSLGSYATRYNEQFF	TGTGCCAGCAGCTTAGGCTCGTACGCCACCCGTTACAATGAGCAGTTCTTC